The T cell receptor beta chain described here comes from a study of cytomegalovirus exposure and HLA in healthy donors. CDR1 and CDR2 from the germline V gene are SQVTM and ANQGSEA. The CDR3 is 11 residues long. Trimming took off 3 bases at V and 10 bases at J, with 12 bases between the two ends. Researchers ran the PCR with 60 Vbeta and 13 Jbeta primers. The method was immunoSEQ multiplex PCR; TCRdb's version includes in-frame clones alone and lacks a portion of them. The sample has 150,000 or so clones, 65% to 70% seen once. The receptor comes from a man under 40 in good health and CMV-seropositive. The sequenced material came from PBMCs. V is TRBV29-1 and J is TRBJ1-2; D is unclear. The CDR3 sequence is CSVDDNSLYTF. CDR3 sequence (DNA): TGCAGCGTTGACGATAACAGTCTCTACACCTTC.